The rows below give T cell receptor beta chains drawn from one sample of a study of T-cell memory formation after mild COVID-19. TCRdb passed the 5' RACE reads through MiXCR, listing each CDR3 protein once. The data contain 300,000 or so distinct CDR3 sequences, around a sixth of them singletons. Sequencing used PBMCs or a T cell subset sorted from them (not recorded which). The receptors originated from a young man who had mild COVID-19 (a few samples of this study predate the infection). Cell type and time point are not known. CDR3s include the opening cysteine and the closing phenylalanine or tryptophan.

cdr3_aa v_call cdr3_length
CASSSGTGGVLYF TRBV27 13
CASSLVGSQNTGELFF TRBV5-1 16
CASSRPTNTEAFF TRBV6-2/TRBV6-3 13
CASSLPAGTGGLGVLTF TRBV7-9 17
CASSSGTKETQYF TRBV5-1 13
CASSQARDRDYEQYF TRBV4-3 15
CASRRSDTQYF TRBV7-9 11
CASSLLPPGTYGYTF TRBV7-9 15
CASSQTDRVNYGYTF TRBV4-1 15
CASSFNSAYNEQFF TRBV7-2 14
CASSRTGGDTGELFF TRBV6-1 15
CASSLTQGATEAFF TRBV7-3 14
CAISEAGAHARGNTGELFF TRBV10-3 19
CASTPGTGGNGYTF TRBV3-1 14
CASSLLWAGSTDTQYF TRBV5-1 16
CASSSGQGRSTDIQYF TRBV9 16
CASSEATPWDVLAKNIQYF TRBV6-1 19
CASSYVGLGTDTQYF TRBV6-5 15
CASSLTWDSRGPQHF TRBV7-2 15
CAISESASWTEAFF TRBV10-3 14
CASSTQQGYHNEQFF TRBV11-3 15
CSQSGQGGIETQYF TRBV29-1 14
CASSPGGSGGNTGELFF TRBV7-3 17
CASSRSLESSDTQYF TRBV5-6 15
CASRGEGRLTETQYF TRBV7-2 15
CASIREGPGQFF TRBV12-3/TRBV12-4 12
CAISAPDEGVTGELFF TRBV10-3 16
CASTRGPGTEAFF TRBV2 13
CASTSGALSPLHF TRBV12-3/TRBV12-4 13
CASSLSGQGSYEQYF TRBV7-6 15
CASSAPTSARTDTQYF TRBV7-6 16
CSARRQAYQGYEQYF TRBV20-1 15
CASYGTSLGSYNEQFF TRBV2 16
CASSQRRFTGYSF TRBV4-3 13
CASSQLVAGGTDTQYF TRBV3-1 16
CASSWMSMADTQYF TRBV6-6 14
CASSYGRGTSGGPNTGELFF TRBV6-5 20
CASSQDGGPNPVDTQYF TRBV4-2 17
CASSLGVLSSGRPQHF TRBV13 16
CASSLQGAVEKLFF TRBV5-4 14
CASSLTAGPGPQYF TRBV9 14
CASSFPSLETQYF TRBV28 13